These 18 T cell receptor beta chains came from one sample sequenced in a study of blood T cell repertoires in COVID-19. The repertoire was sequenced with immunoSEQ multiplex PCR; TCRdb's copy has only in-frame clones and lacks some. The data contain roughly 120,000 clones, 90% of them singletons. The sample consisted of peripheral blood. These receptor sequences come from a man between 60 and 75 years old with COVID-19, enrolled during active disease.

CDR3 region: CASSQDTSGGLSAGELFF. In nucleotides, the CDR3 is TGTGCCAGCAGCCAAGATACCAGTGGTGGTCTTAGCGCCGGGGAGCTGTTTTTT. The J gene is TRBJ2-2, the V gene TRBV4-2, with D perhaps TRBD2 (5 bases). From germline, CDR1 is LGHNA and CDR2 YNFKEQ. Trimming left V 0 bases short and J 6 bases short, with 20 bases between. The CDR3 runs to 18 residues.

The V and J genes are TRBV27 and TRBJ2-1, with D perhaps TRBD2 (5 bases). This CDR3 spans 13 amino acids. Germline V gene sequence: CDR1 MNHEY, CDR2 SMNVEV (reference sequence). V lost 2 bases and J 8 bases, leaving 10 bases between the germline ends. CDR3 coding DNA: TGTGCCAGCAGTTTAGCTCTAGCCGATGAGCAGTTCTTC. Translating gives CASSLALADEQFF.

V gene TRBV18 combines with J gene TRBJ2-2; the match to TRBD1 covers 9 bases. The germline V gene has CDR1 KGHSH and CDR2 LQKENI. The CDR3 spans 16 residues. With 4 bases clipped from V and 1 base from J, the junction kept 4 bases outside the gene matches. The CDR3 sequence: CASSQETGGNTGELFF. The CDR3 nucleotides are TGTGCCAGCTCACAAGAGACAGGGGGGAACACCGGGGAGCTGTTTTTT.

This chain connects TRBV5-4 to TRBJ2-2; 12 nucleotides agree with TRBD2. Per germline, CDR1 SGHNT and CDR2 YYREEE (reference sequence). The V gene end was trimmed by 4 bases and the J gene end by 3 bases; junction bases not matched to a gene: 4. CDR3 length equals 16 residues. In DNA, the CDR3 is TGTGCCAGCAGCGGCCGACTAGCGGGAGACACCGGGGAGCTGTTTTTT. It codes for CASSGRLAGDTGELFF.

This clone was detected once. In DNA, the CDR3 is TGTGCCAGCATCCCGACAGGGGATAGCAATCAGCCCCAGCATTTT. Translation gives CASIPTGDSNQPQHF. The J gene is TRBJ1-5, the V gene TRBV6-5, with 8 bases aligning to TRBD1. This CDR3 spans 15 amino acids. V dropped 7 bases and J dropped 0; count of bases not matched to a gene: 5. CDR1 MNHEY and CDR2 SVGAGI come from the germline V gene.

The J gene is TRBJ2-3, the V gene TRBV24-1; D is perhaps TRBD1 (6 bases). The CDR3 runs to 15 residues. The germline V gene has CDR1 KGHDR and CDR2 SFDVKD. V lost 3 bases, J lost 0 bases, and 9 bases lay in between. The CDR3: CATSDGTTSTDTQYF. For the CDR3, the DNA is TGTGCCACCAGTGATGGGACAACTAGCACAGATACGCAGTATTTT.

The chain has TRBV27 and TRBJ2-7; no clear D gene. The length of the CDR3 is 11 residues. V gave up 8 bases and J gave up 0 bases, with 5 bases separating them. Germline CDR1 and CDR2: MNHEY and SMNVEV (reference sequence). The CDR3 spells CASRGSYEQYF. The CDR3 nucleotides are TGTGCCAGCCGAGGCTCCTACGAGCAGTACTTC.

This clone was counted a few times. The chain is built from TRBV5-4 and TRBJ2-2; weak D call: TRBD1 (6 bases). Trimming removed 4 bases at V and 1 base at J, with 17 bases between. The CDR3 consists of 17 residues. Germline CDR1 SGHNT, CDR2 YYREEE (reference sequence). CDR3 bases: TGTGCCAGCAGCCTTACTCAGGGGTTAAGGAACACCGGGGAGCTGTTTTTT. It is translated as CASSLTQGLRNTGELFF.

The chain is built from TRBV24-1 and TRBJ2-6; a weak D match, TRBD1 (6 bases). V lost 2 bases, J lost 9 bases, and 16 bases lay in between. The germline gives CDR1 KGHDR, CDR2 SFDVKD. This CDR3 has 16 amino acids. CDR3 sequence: CATSDSRSGDGNVLTF. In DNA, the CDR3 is TGTGCCACCAGTGATTCCCGATCAGGGGATGGCAACGTCCTGACTTTC.

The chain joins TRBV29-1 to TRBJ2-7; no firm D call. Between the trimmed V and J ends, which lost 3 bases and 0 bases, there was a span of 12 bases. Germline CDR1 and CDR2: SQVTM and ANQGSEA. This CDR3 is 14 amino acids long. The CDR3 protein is CSVDNPGHSYEQYF. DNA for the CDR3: TGCAGCGTTGACAATCCAGGTCACTCCTACGAGCAGTACTTC.

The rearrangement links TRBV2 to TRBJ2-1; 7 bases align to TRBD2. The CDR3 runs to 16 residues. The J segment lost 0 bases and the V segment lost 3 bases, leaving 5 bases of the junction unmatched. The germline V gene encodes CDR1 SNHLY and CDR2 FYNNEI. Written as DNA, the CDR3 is TGTGCCAGCAGTGATGGGAGGGGTATCTCCTACAATGAGCAGTTCTTC. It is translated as CASSDGRGISYNEQFF.

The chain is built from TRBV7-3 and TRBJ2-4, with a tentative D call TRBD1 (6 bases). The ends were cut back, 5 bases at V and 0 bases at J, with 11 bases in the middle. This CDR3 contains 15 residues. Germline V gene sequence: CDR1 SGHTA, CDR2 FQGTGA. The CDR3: CASSRSGVAKNIQYF. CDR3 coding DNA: TGTGCCAGCAGCCGCTCAGGGGTAGCCAAAAACATTCAGTACTTC.

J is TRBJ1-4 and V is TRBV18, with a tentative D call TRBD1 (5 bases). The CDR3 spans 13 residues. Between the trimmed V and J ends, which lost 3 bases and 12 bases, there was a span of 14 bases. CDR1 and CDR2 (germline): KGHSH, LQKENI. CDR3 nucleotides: TGTGCCAGCTCACCGTGGGGTGAAGGGGAACTGTTTTTT. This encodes CASSPWGEGELFF.

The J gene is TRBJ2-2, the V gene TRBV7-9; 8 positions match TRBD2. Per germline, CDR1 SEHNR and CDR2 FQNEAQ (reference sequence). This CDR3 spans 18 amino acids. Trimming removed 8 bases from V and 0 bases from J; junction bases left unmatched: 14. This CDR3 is CASFLTSAYTPNTGELFF. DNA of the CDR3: TGTGCCAGCTTCCTGACTAGCGCCTATACGCCGAACACCGGGGAGCTGTTTTTT.

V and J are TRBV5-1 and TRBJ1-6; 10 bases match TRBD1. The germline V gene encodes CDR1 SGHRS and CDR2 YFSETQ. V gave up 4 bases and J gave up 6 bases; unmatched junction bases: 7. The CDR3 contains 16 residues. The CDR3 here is CASSPWTGGSNSPLHF. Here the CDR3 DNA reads TGCGCCAGCAGCCCGTGGACAGGGGGAAGTAATTCACCCCTCCACTTT.

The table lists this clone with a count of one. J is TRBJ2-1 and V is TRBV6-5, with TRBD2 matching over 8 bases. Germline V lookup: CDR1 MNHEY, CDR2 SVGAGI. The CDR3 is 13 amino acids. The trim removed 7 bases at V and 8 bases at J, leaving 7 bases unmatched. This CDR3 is CASKLAVTDEQFF. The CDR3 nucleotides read TGTGCCAGCAAACTAGCGGTTACCGATGAGCAGTTCTTC.

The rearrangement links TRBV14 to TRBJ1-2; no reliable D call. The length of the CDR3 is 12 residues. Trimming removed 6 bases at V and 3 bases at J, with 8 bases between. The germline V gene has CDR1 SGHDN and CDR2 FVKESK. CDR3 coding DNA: TGTGCCAGCAGGGGCAAGGACTATGGCTACACCTTC. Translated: CASRGKDYGYTF.

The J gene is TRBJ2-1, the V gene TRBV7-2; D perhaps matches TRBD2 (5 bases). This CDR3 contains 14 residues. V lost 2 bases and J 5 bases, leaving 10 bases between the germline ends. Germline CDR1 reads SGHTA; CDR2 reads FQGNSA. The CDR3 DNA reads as TGTGCCAGCAGCTTACGGGAAATCAACAATGAGCAGTTCTTC. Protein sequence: CASSLREINNEQFF.